These 26 T cell receptor beta chains came from one sample sequenced in a study of OX40 agonist ivuxolimab in advanced cancers. Using immunoSEQ multiplex PCR, the repertoire was profiled, and TCRdb retains in-frame clones only, with some absent. Here the sample spans 60,000 to 90,000 clones, roughly nine tenths being singletons. The material was CD4+ or CD8+ T cells sorted from blood, obtained in a trial of the OX40 agonist ivuxolimab. The receptors stem from an adult with an advanced solid tumor such as melanoma, head and neck, liver or kidney cancer.

This chain links TRBV6-1 with TRBJ1-1, with TRBD1 matching 8 bases. The CDR3 length is 14 residues. The V and J ends lost 7 bases and 4 bases, in that order; junction bases with no gene match: 8. In germline, CDR1 is MNHNS, CDR2 SASEGT. Here the CDR3 DNA reads TGTGCCAGCACCGCTTCCACAGGGGGCACTGAAGCTTTCTTT. Translating it yields CASTASTGGTEAFF.

CDR3 nucleotides: TGTGCCAGCAGCCAAGGCCCCCCGGGACAGGGATACAATGAGCAGTTCTTC. Its protein is CASSQGPPGQGYNEQFF. The chain combines TRBV4-2 with TRBJ2-1; 9 bases are shared with TRBD1. The CDR3 extends over 17 amino acids. Trimming at V came to 1 base and at J to 4 bases, leaving 8 bases not matched to a gene. From germline, CDR1 is LGHNA and CDR2 YNFKEQ.

This chain links TRBV4-2 with TRBJ2-7, with no clear D. Between the trimmed V and J ends, which lost 0 bases and 2 bases, there was a span of 14 bases. Germline values: CDR1 LGHNA, CDR2 YNFKEQ. The CDR3 consists of 16 residues. CDR3 protein: CASSQERAPTAYEQYF. The CDR3 coding sequence is TGTGCCAGCAGCCAAGAAAGGGCCCCTACTGCCTACGAGCAGTACTTC.

The chain links TRBV7-2 to TRBJ1-2; unclear D gene. Germline loops: CDR1 SGHTA, CDR2 FQGNSA. The CDR3 totals 14 residues. V lost 2 bases and J 1 base, leaving 8 bases between the germline ends. This CDR3 is CASSLRGINYGYTF. CDR3 coding DNA: TGTGCCAGCAGCTTACGGGGTATTAACTATGGCTACACCTTC.

The chain has TRBV5-1 and TRBJ2-1; 8 bases fit TRBD2. Losses at the gene ends were 4 bases for V and 8 bases for J; bases not matched to a gene: 14. Germline V lookup: CDR1 SGHRS, CDR2 YFSETQ. CDR3 size: 16 residues. The CDR3, as DNA: TGCGCCAGCAGCGAGGGCTCTGCGGGAGGACTCGATGAGCAGTTCTTC. It codes for CASSEGSAGGLDEQFF.

This clone has only a few counts. J is TRBJ2-7 and V is TRBV6-1, with D possibly being TRBD2 (5 bases). In germline, CDR1 is MNHNS, CDR2 SASEGT. The CDR3 sequence is 11 residues long. The V gene lost 7 bases and the J gene lost 5 bases, with 9 bases spanning the gap. The DNA of the CDR3 is TGTGCCAGCAATCGGGGTAACGAGCAGTACTTC. Amino acids: CASNRGNEQYF.

The chain links TRBV11-3 to TRBJ2-7; the D call may be TRBD1 or TRBD2 (6 bases each). The CDR3 is 15 amino acids. The germline V and J ends were trimmed by 4 bases and 2 bases, with 15 bases remaining between them. Per germline, CDR1 SGHNT and CDR2 YENEEA. The CDR3 spells CASSSGRGPPYEQYF. CDR3 nucleotides: TGTGCCAGCAGCTCCGGCCGGGGGCCTCCCTACGAGCAGTACTTC. The variable domain in full, completed from reference TRBV11-3 and TRBJ2-7, reads EAGVVQSPRYKIIEKKQPVAFWCNPISGHNTLYWYLQNLGQGPELLIRYENEEAVDDSQLPKDRFSAERLKGVDSTLKIQPAELGDSAVYLCASSSGRGPPYEQYFGPGTRLTVT.

The chain recombines TRBV28 with TRBJ2-7; 7 bases fit TRBD1. This CDR3 is built from 15 residues. With 2 bases clipped from V and 6 bases from J, the junction kept 10 bases outside the gene matches. Germline loops: CDR1 MDHEN, CDR2 SYDVKM. CDR3 sequence reads: CASSLITTGRREQYF. CDR3 DNA sequence: TGTGCCAGCAGTTTAATTACGACAGGGCGGCGCGAGCAGTACTTC. The full variable domain, with the rest looked up from reference TRBV28 and TRBJ2-7, is DVKVTQSSRYLVKRTGEKVFLECVQDMDHENMFWYRQDPGLGLRLIYFSYDVKMKEKGDIPEGYSVSREKKERFSLILESASTNQTSMYLCASSLITTGRREQYFGPGTRLTVT.

This clone is a singleton in its sample. The CDR3 DNA sequence: TGTGCCAGCAGTTACGGTCCAGGGGCCTCCTACGAGCAGTACTTC. Translating gives CASSYGPGASYEQYF. The chain links TRBV6-5 to TRBJ2-7; a weak D match, TRBD1 (6 bases). Germline CDR1 reads MNHEY; CDR2 reads SVGAGI. Trimming pared 2 bases from V and 0 bases from J, leaving 11 bases between. The CDR3 is 15 residues long.

The chain links TRBV28 to TRBJ2-7; 11 bases agree with TRBD1. Per germline, CDR1 MDHEN and CDR2 SYDVKM. After removal of 6 bases from V and 1 base from J, the junction contained 8 bases not matched to a gene. The CDR3 spans 16 residues. The DNA of the CDR3 is TGTGCCAGCAGCCCACGGGACAGGGGGGAATCCTACGAGCAGTACTTC. The encoded protein is CASSPRDRGESYEQYF.

The CDR3 nucleotides are TGCAGCGTTGCAGAGGGTACAGATACGCAGTATTTT. Protein product: CSVAEGTDTQYF. The J gene is TRBJ2-3, the V gene TRBV29-1; tentatively, D is TRBD2 (5 bases). Deletions cut 4 bases from V and 3 bases from J, with 8 bases between. The CDR3 is 12 residues long. CDR1 is SQVTM, CDR2 ANQGSEA, per germline.

The CDR3, as DNA: TGTGCCAGTAGGGCCCTGTTACCGGGACAGGGGAATGAGCAGTTCTTC. Its protein is CASRALLPGQGNEQFF. The chain employs TRBV19 and TRBJ2-1; TRBD1 matches 10 bases. This CDR3 region has 16 residues. CDR1 is LNHDA, CDR2 SQIVND, per germline (reference sequence). Losses at the gene ends were 6 bases for V and 7 bases for J; bases not matched to a gene: 12.

This sequence joins TRBV18 and TRBJ1-2; the D gene is possibly TRBD1 (6 bases). Germline values: CDR1 KGHSH, CDR2 LQKENI. This CDR3 has 14 amino acids. V dropped 3 bases and J dropped 5 bases, with 13 bases sitting between them. The CDR3 DNA reads as TGTGCCAGCTCACCGGAGGCAGGGGTATATGGCTACACCTTC. It encodes CASSPEAGVYGYTF.

The gene calls are TRBV5-6 and TRBJ1-3, with 9 nucleotides matching TRBD1. V shed 3 bases, J shed 0 bases, and the junction held 1 base outside the gene matches. This CDR3 region has 15 residues. Germline V gene lookup returns CDR1 SGHDT and CDR2 YYEEEE. The CDR3 DNA reads TGTGCCAGCAGCTCGACAGGGGGCTCTGGAAACACCATATATTTT. Encoded protein: CASSSTGGSGNTIYF.

CDR3 loop: CASSYQTGLDYGYTF. The CDR3 nucleotides read TGTGCCAGCAGCTATCAAACAGGGTTGGACTATGGCTACACCTTC. V usage is TRBV5-5 and J usage is TRBJ1-2; tentatively, D is TRBD1 (6 bases). CDR1 and CDR2 from the germline V gene are SGHKS and YYEKEE (reference sequence). The length of the CDR3 is 15 residues. The germline V and J ends were trimmed by 3 bases and 3 bases, with 15 bases remaining between them.

For this clone: One end of the junction does not line up with germline, which may come from a read error. The chain has TRBV7-7 and TRBJ2-7; TRBD1 or TRBD2 may be the D gene (5 bases each). The V gene's germline CDR1 is SSHAT and CDR2 FNYEAQ (reference sequence). This CDR3 comprises 13 residues. The CDR3 region is CASSQAGSYEQYF. CDR3 DNA: TGTGCTAGCAGTCAAGCAGGGAGCTACGAGCAGTACTTC.

This clone was detected only a few times. The chain carries TRBV15 and TRBJ2-1; 9 bases are shared with TRBD1. Per germline, CDR1 LNHNV and CDR2 YYDKDF (reference sequence). The V and J ends lost 1 base and 4 bases, in that order; junction bases with no gene match: 5. The CDR3 extends over 16 amino acids. CDR3 DNA sequence: TGTGCCACCAGCAGAGCCGGGACAGGGATTTACAATGAGCAGTTCTTC. Residues: CATSRAGTGIYNEQFF.

The V and J genes are TRBV4-3 and TRBJ1-2; tentative D call: TRBD1 (5 bases). Germline V lookup: CDR1 LGHNA, CDR2 YSLEER. V was pared by 1 base and J by 8 bases, with 17 bases between. This CDR3 region has 15 residues. The CDR3 bases are TGCGCCAGCAGCCAAGTGGCAGGGAAGGGCGGGGGCTACACCTTC. This encodes CASSQVAGKGGGYTF.

As concerns this clone: The junction and the germline gene differ at one end; a read error may be behind it. This chain connects TRBV7-7 to TRBJ2-5; TRBD1 or TRBD2 may be the D gene (5 bases each). The CDR3 covers 15 residues. In germline, CDR1 is SSHAT, CDR2 FNYEAQ (reference sequence). CDR3 residues: CASSSTGTQGGTQYF. The CDR3 coding sequence is TGTGCTAGCAGCTCTACCGGGACCCAAGGCGGGACCCAGTACTTC.

The chain joins TRBV7-9 to TRBJ1-5, with D maybe TRBD1 (6 bases). CDR1 and CDR2 from the germline V gene are SEHNR and FQNEAQ (reference sequence). V was cut by 7 bases and J by 7 bases, with 11 bases left in between. This CDR3 comprises 12 residues. CDR3 amino acids: CASNRENQPQHF. The CDR3, as DNA: TGTGCCAGCAACAGGGAAAACCAGCCCCAGCATTTT.

Concerning this clone itself: Mismatch with germline at one junction end may stem from a read error. Other DNA sequences in the sample encode the same CDR3. V is TRBV28 and J is TRBJ1-5; 10 nucleotides align to TRBD1. From germline, CDR1 is MDHEN and CDR2 SYDVKM. CDR3 length equals 16 residues. CDR3 nucleotide sequence: TGTGCCAGTAGTTTATGGACAGGGGGTGGGAATCAGCCCCAGCATTTT. Amino acids: CASSLWTGGGNQPQHF. Looking up the rest from reference TRBV28 and TRBJ1-5 gives the full variable domain: DVKVTQSSRYLVKRTGEKVFLECVQDMDHENMFWYRQDPGLGLRLIYFSYDVKMKEKGDIPEGYSVSREKKERFSLILESASTNQTSMYLCASSLWTGGGNQPQHFGDGTRLSIL.

The chain links TRBV5-1 to TRBJ2-1, with D perhaps being TRBD1 or TRBD2 (5 bases each). Trimming removed 0 bases at V and 3 bases at J, with 10 bases between. This CDR3 region has 15 residues. In germline, CDR1 is SGHRS, CDR2 YFSETQ. CDR3 DNA: TGCGCCAGCAGCTTGGCCCCGGGGCACTACAATGAGCAGTTCTTC. This gives the protein CASSLAPGHYNEQFF.

J is TRBJ2-5 and V is TRBV6-6; 11 bases are shared with TRBD2. Trimming cost V 8 bases and J 5 bases; bases outside gene matches: 4. Germline V gene lookup returns CDR1 MNHNY and CDR2 SVGAGI (reference sequence). CDR3 length: 13 amino acids. CDR3 DNA sequence: TGTGCCAGCCGACTAGCGGGGTTGGAGACCCAGTACTTC. Its protein product is CASRLAGLETQYF.

The gene calls are TRBV11-2 and TRBJ2-1; unclear D gene. The V gene's germline CDR1 is SGHAT and CDR2 FQNNGV. The CDR3 length is 12 residues. The germline V and J ends were trimmed by 2 bases and 10 bases, with 9 bases remaining between them. The CDR3 loop is CASSLLEMEQFF. Here the CDR3 DNA reads TGTGCCAGCAGCTTACTAGAAATGGAGCAGTTCTTC.

V and J are TRBV18 and TRBJ2-3; TRBD2 matches at 11 bases. Germline V gene data show CDR1 as KGHSH and CDR2 as LQKENI. There are 16 residues in the CDR3. After removal of 3 bases from V and 0 bases from J, the junction contained 2 bases not matched to a gene. The CDR3 bases are TGTGCCAGCTCACCCCGGACTAGCGGGAGCACAGATACGCAGTATTTT. Translation: CASSPRTSGSTDTQYF. Supplemented by reference TRBV18 and TRBJ2-3, the full variable domain reads NAGVMQNPRHLVRRRGQEARLRCSPMKGHSHVYWYRQLPEEGLKFMVYLQKENIIDESGMPKERFSAEFPKEGPSILRIQQVVRGDSAAYFCASSPRTSGSTDTQYFGPGTRLTVL.

This chain connects TRBV5-8 to TRBJ1-1; D call uncertain. The CDR3 spans 14 residues. Germline lookup yields CDR1 SGHTS and CDR2 YDEGEE. V gave up 7 bases and J gave up 1 base, with 14 bases separating them. The CDR3 reads CASHSSTRNTEAFF. The CDR3 DNA sequence: TGTGCCAGCCATTCATCCACCCGGAACACTGAAGCTTTCTTT.